This T cell receptor (beta chain) was sequenced for a study of blood T cells in healthy people across ages (dated by TCRdb to between 2014 and 2017). Background on the whole study: Template switching captured roughly one uniquely barcoded TCR beta cDNA molecule per two T cells in model experiments. Using deep sequencing normalized with unique cDNA molecular identifiers, the study measured how TCR beta repertoire diversity changes with age. The donors were split into four age groups: young (average roughly 15 years), middle-aged (nearly 40), aged (about 62) and long-lived (approximately 89). To avoid experimental bias, donors of different ages were distributed randomly across sequencing lanes. Using the same blood draw, the study looked at two additional independent replicas of 1 million unique cDNA reads for two donors, one aged 18 to 30 and the other aged 80 or older.

Donors were about 36 systemically healthy Caucasian individuals from Russia aged 6 to 90 years. Each donor gave about 9.7 milliliters of peripheral blood, drawn into EDTA-treated Vacutainer tubes. Ficoll-Paque density-gradient centrifugation was used to isolate PBMCs, with at least 7 million obtained per sample. Trizol reagent was used to extract total RNA from the PBMCs, yielding at least 5 micrograms per sample. For every donor, an aliquot of PBMCs went through flow cytometry to measure the percentages of naive CD45RAhigh/CD27high T cells. Worth noting for this clonotype: What this receptor recognizes is not known. Qualities for individual bases were not recorded, and no much larger clone is one base off.

The CDR3 goes from the cysteine to the phenylalanine over 14 residues. CDR3 DNA only is kept here, 42 bases in frame from base 1. V lost 5 bases and J lost 6 bases, and the count of bases not matched to a germline gene is 6. Looking up the germline V gene (reference sequence) yields CDR1 MNHEY and CDR2 SMNVEV. Here is what the overall study found, with its caveats: Estimates of total diversity based on one million sequenced T cells were regarded as lower bounds and as underestimates. Because profiling used bulk unsorted PBMCs, naive and antigen-experienced compartments could not be compared conclusively. The percentage of naive T cells measured by flow cytometry correlated strongly with observed TCR beta diversity. The long-lived group showed more naive CD4+ T cells, fewer expanded clones and increased TCR diversity than the aged group, suggesting age selection. As age increased, observed TCR beta diversity per million T cells dropped in a roughly linear way, and a significant reduction was already evident by age about 40. Because donor CMV infection status was unknown, age-related changes in expanded clonotypes were potentially confounded.

The library was generated by 5' RACE. TCRdb records Illumina HiSeq 2500 as the sequencer. A second PCR of roughly 7 to 11 cycles was performed with a sample-barcoded 5' primer and a J-beta primer mix. A template-switch 5' adaptor carrying 12 random nucleotides introduced a unique molecular identifier onto each TCR beta cDNA molecule. At least 3 million CDR3-containing paired-end reads were obtained from each sample. All of the RNA was converted into first-strand cDNA using the Mint cDNA synthesis kit, with a TRBC-specific oligonucleotide serving as the primer. After uracil-DNA glycosylase treatment, a first 18-cycle PCR used universal primers M1SS and BC2_uni_R on all cDNA. The original pipeline was this. Each sample was normalized by randomly selecting 1 million high-quality reads, each carrying a distinct molecular identifier. Instead of being binned into consensus sequences, reads that shared molecular identifiers were thrown out. MiTCR, with a Q25 quality threshold and the strictest error-elimination algorithm, was used for CDR3 identification, clonotype clustering and error correction. A nonparametric unseen species model with Euler transformation was used to estimate lower-bound total TCR beta diversity. In-frame beta chains were kept once TCRdb had trimmed the public reads at Q25 with fastp and called clones with MiXCR. Identical CDR3 proteins give one entry, which carries the most common genes and DNA. TCRdb's processing, not the authors' own work, is the source of the V and J calls. The sample profile shows about 1.5 million distinct CDR3 sequences; roughly 43% of them were found once. About 4% of the sample goes to the ten largest clones.

This clonotype originated in a woman under 30 in good health. Sequencing was performed on blood. The sequence links TRBV27 to TRBJ2-1; 8 bases in the middle match TRBD1. CDR3 sequence: CASSPRTGFNEQFF. The DNA sequence is as follows: TGTGCCAGCAGTCCCCGGACAGGGTTCAATGAGCAGTTCTTC.